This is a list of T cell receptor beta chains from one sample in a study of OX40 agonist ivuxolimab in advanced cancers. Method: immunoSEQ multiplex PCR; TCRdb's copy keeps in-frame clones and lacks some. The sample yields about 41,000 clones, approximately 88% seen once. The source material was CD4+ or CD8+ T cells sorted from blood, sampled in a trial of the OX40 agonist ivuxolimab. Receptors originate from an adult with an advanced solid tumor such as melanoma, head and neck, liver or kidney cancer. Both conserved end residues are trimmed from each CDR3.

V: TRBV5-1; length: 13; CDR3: ASSLVPGENYGYT
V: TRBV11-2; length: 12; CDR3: ASSLAPENYGYT
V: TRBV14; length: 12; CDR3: ASSQVHTSYEQY
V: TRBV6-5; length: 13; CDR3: ASSYLGTGRPGYT
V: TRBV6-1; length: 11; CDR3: ASSEKTGSPLH
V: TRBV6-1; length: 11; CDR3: ASSPGPWGKLF
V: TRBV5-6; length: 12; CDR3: ASSLRGPLETQY
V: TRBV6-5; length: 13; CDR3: ASSSLGLVGYEQY
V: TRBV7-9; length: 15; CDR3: ASSLSTSGGEVPEQF
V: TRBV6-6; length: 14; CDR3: ASSYSRSGTNYGYT
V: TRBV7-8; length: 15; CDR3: ASSLKSGWRGVGEQF
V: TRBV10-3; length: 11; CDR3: AITRTTNYGYT
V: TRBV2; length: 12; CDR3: ASKSGGQGYGYT
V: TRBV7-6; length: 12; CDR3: ASSLRVANTEAF
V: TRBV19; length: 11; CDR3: ASTPPGDYGYT
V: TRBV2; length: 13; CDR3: ASSERQPLLQPQH
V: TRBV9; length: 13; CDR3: ASSVSGRYSYEQY
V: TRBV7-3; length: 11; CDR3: ASSLRQGDGYT
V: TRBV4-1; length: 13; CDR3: ASSQDYAREQPQH